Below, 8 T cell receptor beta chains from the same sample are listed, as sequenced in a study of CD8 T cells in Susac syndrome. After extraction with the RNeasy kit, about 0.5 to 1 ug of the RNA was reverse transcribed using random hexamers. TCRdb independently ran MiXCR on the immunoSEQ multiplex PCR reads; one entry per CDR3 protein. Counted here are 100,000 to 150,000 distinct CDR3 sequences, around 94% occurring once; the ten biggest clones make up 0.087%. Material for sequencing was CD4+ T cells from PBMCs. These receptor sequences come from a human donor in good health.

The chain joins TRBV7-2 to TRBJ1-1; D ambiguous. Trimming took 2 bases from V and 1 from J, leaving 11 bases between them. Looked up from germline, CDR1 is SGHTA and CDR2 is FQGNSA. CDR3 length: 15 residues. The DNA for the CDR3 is TGTGCCAGCAGCTTATCCGGGAACGGGAACACTGAAGCTTTCTTT. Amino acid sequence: CASSLSGNGNTEAFF.

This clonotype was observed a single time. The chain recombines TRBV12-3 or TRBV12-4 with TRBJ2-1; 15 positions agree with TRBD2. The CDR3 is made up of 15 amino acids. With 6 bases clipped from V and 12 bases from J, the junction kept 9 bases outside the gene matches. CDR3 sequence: CASSPRTSGRAGQFF. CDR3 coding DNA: TGTGCCAGCAGCCCCCGGACTAGCGGGAGGGCGGGGCAGTTCTTC.

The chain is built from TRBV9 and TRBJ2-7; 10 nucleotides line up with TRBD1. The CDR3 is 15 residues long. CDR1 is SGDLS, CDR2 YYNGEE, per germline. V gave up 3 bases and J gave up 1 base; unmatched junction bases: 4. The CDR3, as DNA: TGTGCCAGCAGCGCGTCGGGACAGGGGTCCTACGAGCAGTACTTC. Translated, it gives CASSASGQGSYEQYF. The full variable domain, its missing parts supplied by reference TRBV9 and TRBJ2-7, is DSGVTQTPKHLITATGQRVTLRCSPRSGDLSVYWYQQSLDQGLQFLIQYYNGEERAKGNILERFSAQQFPDLHSELNLSSLELGDSALYFCASSASGQGSYEQYFGPGTRLTVT.

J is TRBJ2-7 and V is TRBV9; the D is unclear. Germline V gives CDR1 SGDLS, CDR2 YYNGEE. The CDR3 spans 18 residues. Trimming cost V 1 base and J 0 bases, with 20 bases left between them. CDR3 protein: CASSVHPGELGYSYEQYF. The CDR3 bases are TGTGCCAGCAGCGTACACCCCGGCGAATTGGGCTACTCCTACGAGCAGTACTTC.

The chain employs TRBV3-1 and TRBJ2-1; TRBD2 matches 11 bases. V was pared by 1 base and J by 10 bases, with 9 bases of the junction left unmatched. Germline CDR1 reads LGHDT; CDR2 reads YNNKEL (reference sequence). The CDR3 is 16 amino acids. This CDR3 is CASSQVVAGGTEEQFF. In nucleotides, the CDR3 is TGTGCCAGCAGCCAAGTAGTAGCGGGAGGGACAGAAGAGCAGTTCTTC.

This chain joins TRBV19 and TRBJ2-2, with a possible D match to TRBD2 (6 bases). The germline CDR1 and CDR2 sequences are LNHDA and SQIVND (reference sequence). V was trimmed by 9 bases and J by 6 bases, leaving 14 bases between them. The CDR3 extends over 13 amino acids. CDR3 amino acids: CASREPWAGELFF. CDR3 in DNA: TGTGCCAGCCGGGAGCCGTGGGCCGGGGAGCTGTTTTTT.

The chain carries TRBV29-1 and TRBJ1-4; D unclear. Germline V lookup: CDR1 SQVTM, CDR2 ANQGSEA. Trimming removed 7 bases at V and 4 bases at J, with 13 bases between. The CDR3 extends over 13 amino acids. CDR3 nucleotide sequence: TGCAGCGCTGTGCGGGATTATAATGAAAAACTGTTTTTT. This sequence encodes CSAVRDYNEKLFF. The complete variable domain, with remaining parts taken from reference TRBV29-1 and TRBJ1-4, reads SAVISQKPSRDICQRGTSLTIQCQVDSQVTMMFWYRQQPGQSLTLIATANQGSEATYESGFVIDKFPISRPNLTFSTLTVSNMSPEDSSIYLCSAVRDYNEKLFFGSGTQLSVL.

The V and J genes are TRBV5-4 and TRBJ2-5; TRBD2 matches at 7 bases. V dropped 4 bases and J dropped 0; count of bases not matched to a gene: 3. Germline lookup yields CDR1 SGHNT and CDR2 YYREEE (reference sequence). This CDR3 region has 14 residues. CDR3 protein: CASSGGRNQETQYF. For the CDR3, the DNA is TGTGCCAGCAGCGGCGGGAGAAACCAAGAGACCCAGTACTTC.